Shown below are 29 T cell receptor beta chains from a single sample sequenced in a study of CD8 T cells in ankylosing spondylitis. TCRdb passed the 5' RACE reads through MiXCR, listing each CDR3 protein once. The data contain tens of thousands of distinct CDR3 sequences, 16% of them singletons. The material sequenced was blood. These receptors came from a male donor with ankylosing spondylitis or in good health (not recorded which).

This clonotype occurred a few times. CDR3 in DNA: TGTGCCAGCAGCTTAGTACTAGAACGGGATGAGCAGTTCTTC. Protein: CASSLVLERDEQFF. The chain recombines TRBV11-2 with TRBJ2-1; TRBD2 might be the D (5 bases). The V gene lost 1 base and the J gene lost 8 bases, with 12 bases spanning the gap. Germline V lookup: CDR1 SGHAT, CDR2 FQNNGV. CDR3 length equals 14 residues.

The J gene is TRBJ1-4, the V gene TRBV25-1; 8 nucleotides align to TRBD1. The CDR3 has 14 amino acids. The V and J ends lost 6 bases and 4 bases, in that order; junction bases with no gene match: 4. Germline assignment: CDR1 MGHDK and CDR2 SYGVNS. CDR3 amino acids: CASSRTGFNEKLFF. DNA of the CDR3: TGTGCCAGCAGCAGGACAGGGTTTAATGAAAAACTGTTTTTT.

V and J are TRBV29-1 and TRBJ2-7; D remains ambiguous. V was trimmed by 3 bases and J by 6 bases, leaving 18 bases between them. CDR3 size: 14 residues. The germline CDR1 and CDR2 sequences are SQVTM and ANQGSEA. For the CDR3, the DNA is TGCAGCGTTGATAGTCCGGGCGGTTCTAGCGAGCAGTACTTC. Translated: CSVDSPGGSSEQYF.

The chain recombines TRBV14 with TRBJ1-1; TRBD1 is a possible D gene (6 bases). Looked up from germline, CDR1 is SGHDN and CDR2 is FVKESK. This CDR3 is 14 amino acids long. Trimming took off 4 bases at V and 4 bases at J, with 13 bases between the two ends. The CDR3 is CASSRRGASTEAFF. CDR3 DNA: TGTGCCAGCAGCCGTCGGGGGGCGAGCACTGAAGCTTTCTTT.

The table lists this clonotype with many counts. J is TRBJ2-4 and V is TRBV4-3, with TRBD1 matching 7 bases. In germline, CDR1 is LGHNA, CDR2 YSLEER. Trimming cost V 3 bases and J 6 bases; bases outside gene matches: 2. The CDR3 consists of 13 residues. CDR3 in DNA: TGCGCCAGCAGCCAGACAGGGTTAAACATTCAGTACTTC. Protein sequence: CASSQTGLNIQYF.

This sequence joins TRBV25-1 and TRBJ2-3; maybe TRBD2 (7 bases). The V and J ends lost 7 bases and 0 bases respectively, with 14 bases between them. In germline, CDR1 is MGHDK, CDR2 SYGVNS. The CDR3 has 15 amino acids. In DNA, the CDR3 is TGTGCCAGCAAAGAGGGGGGGTGGAGCACAGATACGCAGTATTTT. Translation: CASKEGGWSTDTQYF.

This clonotype was recorded a few times. The chain couples TRBV28 to TRBJ1-1; 7 bases are a match to TRBD1. The germline V gene encodes CDR1 MDHEN and CDR2 SYDVKM. The CDR3 is 14 amino acids. The V gene end was trimmed by 7 bases and the J gene end by 9 bases; junction bases not matched to a gene: 14. CDR3 protein: CASTPPGGMSKAFF. CDR3 coding DNA: TGTGCCAGCACTCCCCCAGGGGGGATGAGTAAAGCTTTCTTT.

This sequence joins TRBV28 and TRBJ1-1; a possible D gene is TRBD1 (6 bases). Trimming stripped 6 bases from V and 6 bases from J, with 11 bases between. The CDR3 loop spans 12 amino acids. Germline V lookup: CDR1 MDHEN, CDR2 SYDVKM. The CDR3 spells CASRRGQSEAFF. CDR3 DNA sequence: TGTGCCAGCAGACGGGGGCAGTCTGAAGCTTTCTTT.

This clonotype came up a few times. The rearrangement links TRBV7-2 to TRBJ2-7, with 9 positions matching TRBD2. Germline values: CDR1 SGHTA, CDR2 FQGNSA. V lost 5 bases and J lost 3; bases outside the gene matches: 5. The CDR3 is made up of 14 amino acids. The CDR3 loop is CASSPGTSLYEQYF. CDR3 coding DNA: TGTGCCAGCAGCCCCGGGACTAGCCTCTACGAGCAGTACTTC.

V usage is TRBV12-3 or TRBV12-4 and J usage is TRBJ2-2; D gene uncertain. With 3 bases removed from V and 5 bases from J, the gap between germline ends came to 7 bases. The CDR3 is 13 amino acids. The CDR3 spells CASSFAATGELFF. In DNA form, the CDR3 reads TGTGCCAGCAGTTTTGCAGCAACCGGGGAGCTGTTTTTT.

The chain recombines TRBV10-3 with TRBJ2-3, with D hard to call. This CDR3 comprises 12 residues. The germline CDR1 and CDR2 sequences are ENHRY and SYGVKD. The V and J ends lost 6 bases and 2 bases respectively, with 6 bases between them. The DNA of the CDR3 is TGTGCCATCAGCTCCTCCACAGATACGCAGTATTTT. Residues: CAISSSTDTQYF.

The V call is TRBV19, the J call TRBJ2-2, with 10 bases that match TRBD2. The CDR3 is 20 residues long. Germline CDR1 and CDR2: LNHDA and SQIVND (reference sequence). V lost 7 bases to trimming and J lost 5 bases; unmatched junction nucleotides: 22. CDR3 sequence reads: CASTKIAEAGGPFRTGELFF. The CDR3 DNA reads as TGTGCCAGTACTAAGATAGCGGAAGCGGGGGGGCCATTCAGGACCGGGGAGCTGTTTTTT.

This chain uses TRBV15 with TRBJ2-2, with TRBD2 matching 13 bases. V lost 5 bases, J lost 4 bases, and 4 bases stayed unmatched. Germline CDR1 and CDR2: LNHNV and YYDKDF (reference sequence). The CDR3 is 16 amino acids. In DNA, the CDR3 is TGTGCCACCAGCGCCTGGACTAGCGGGGGCACCGGGGAGCTGTTTTTT. It encodes CATSAWTSGGTGELFF. Full variable domain (remainder filled in from reference TRBV15 and TRBJ2-2): DAMVIQNPRYQVTQFGKPVTLSCSQTLNHNVMYWYQQKSSQAPKLLFHYYDKDFNNEADTPDNFQSRRPNTSFCFLDIRSPGLGDTAMYLCATSAWTSGGTGELFFGEGSRLTVL.

This clonotype occurred a few times. This chain links TRBV5-1 with TRBJ2-1; the D is unclear. Trimming left V 0 bases short and J 6 bases short, with 10 bases between. CDR1 is SGHRS, CDR2 YFSETQ, per germline. The CDR3 runs to 14 residues. CDR3: CASSLDIMVNEQFF. CDR3 nucleotides: TGCGCCAGCAGCTTGGATATTATGGTCAATGAGCAGTTCTTC. Full variable domain (outside the CDR3, taken from reference TRBV5-1 and TRBJ2-1): KAGVTQTPRYLIKTRGQQVTLSCSPISGHRSVSWYQQTPGQGLQFLFEYFSETQRNKGNFPGRFSGRQFSNSRSEMNVSTLELGDSALYLCASSLDIMVNEQFFGPGTRLTVL.

This clonotype was picked up many times. The chain combines TRBV7-2 with TRBJ2-2; D is ambiguous. The CDR3 is 14 residues long. The germline gives CDR1 SGHTA, CDR2 FQGNSA. The V and J ends lost 3 bases and 4 bases respectively, with 9 bases between them. The CDR3 here is CASSFNRGTGELFF. CDR3 nucleotide sequence: TGTGCCAGCAGCTTCAACAGAGGCACCGGGGAGCTGTTTTTT.

This chain links TRBV9 with TRBJ2-2, with D hard to call. V was clipped by 0 bases and J by 5 bases, with 11 bases between them. Germline assignment: CDR1 SGDLS and CDR2 YYNGEE. The CDR3 contains 15 residues. CDR3 residues: CASSVGSVGTGELFF. The CDR3 bases are TGTGCCAGCAGCGTAGGATCCGTTGGAACCGGGGAGCTGTTTTTT.

This clonotype was found many times. The chain uses TRBV7-8 and TRBJ1-1, with TRBD1 matching 7 bases. In germline, CDR1 is SGHVS, CDR2 FQNEAQ. The V and J ends lost 5 bases and 0 bases, in that order; junction bases with no gene match: 12. The CDR3 length is 17 residues. The DNA for the CDR3 is TGTGCCAGCAGCCCCCCTGTCACGGGACAGTTGAACACTGAAGCTTTCTTT. Residues: CASSPPVTGQLNTEAFF.

This clonotype was counted many times. This chain connects TRBV5-1 to TRBJ2-1, with 7 bases fitting TRBD2. V gave up 3 bases and J gave up 0 bases; unmatched junction bases: 9. Germline values: CDR1 SGHRS, CDR2 YFSETQ. This CDR3 is 17 amino acids long. The CDR3 nucleotides read TGCGCCAGCAGCTCACAGCCTAGCGGAGGCTCCTACAATGAGCAGTTCTTC. Its protein is CASSSQPSGGSYNEQFF.

The V gene is TRBV28, the J gene TRBJ2-7; 12 bases are a match to TRBD2. The CDR3 totals 14 residues. The germline CDR1 and CDR2 sequences are MDHEN and SYDVKM. J was trimmed by 4 bases and V by 6 bases; bases with no gene match: 4. The CDR3 coding sequence is TGTGCCAGCAGCCCTAGCGGGAGGGCATACGAGCAGTACTTC. Amino acids: CASSPSGRAYEQYF.

This clonotype has more than one count but fewer than ten. V gene TRBV29-1 combines with J gene TRBJ2-3, with D perhaps TRBD2 (6 bases). Trimming cost V 7 bases and J 6 bases, with 11 bases left between them. The germline CDR1 and CDR2 sequences are SQVTM and ANQGSEA. The CDR3 has 11 residues. The CDR3 DNA reads as TGCAGCGGGGAGGATTCGGATACGCAGTATTTT. Residues: CSGEDSDTQYF.

The gene calls are TRBV20-1 and TRBJ2-7, with TRBD2 as a possible D gene (5 bases). Trimming cost V 1 base and J 2 bases, with 12 bases left between them. Germline CDR1 is DFQATT and CDR2 is SNEGSKA (reference sequence). The CDR3 consists of 14 residues. The CDR3 spells CSARAKLGTYEQYF. The CDR3, as DNA: TGCAGTGCTAGAGCCAAACTAGGGACCTACGAGCAGTACTTC.

This clonotype was recorded a few times. The chain links TRBV5-1 to TRBJ1-4; a possible D gene is TRBD1 (5 bases). The CDR3 loop spans 17 amino acids. CDR1 and CDR2 (germline): SGHRS, YFSETQ. Trimming cost V 4 bases and J 11 bases, with 27 bases left between them. The CDR3 here is CASSPGRGSSSTSKLFF. The CDR3 DNA follows: TGCGCCAGCAGCCCTGGTCGGGGGTCATCCTCCACCTCTAAACTGTTTTTT.

This chain joins TRBV6-2 or TRBV6-3 and TRBJ2-5, with 7 bases aligning to TRBD2. There are 13 residues in the CDR3. CDR1 is MNHEY, CDR2 SVGEGT, per germline. V dropped 7 bases and J dropped 5; count of bases not matched to a gene: 7. The CDR3 loop is CASTSTSWETQYF. The CDR3 DNA sequence: TGTGCCAGCACCTCGACTAGCTGGGAGACCCAGTACTTC.

This clonotype came up once. The V call is TRBV5-1, the J call TRBJ2-2; TRBD1 is a possible D gene (6 bases). V was pared by 2 bases and J by 4 bases, with 9 bases between. Germline V lookup: CDR1 SGHRS, CDR2 YFSETQ. CDR3 length equals 14 residues. The DNA for the CDR3 is TGCGCCAGCAGCTTACTACAGGGCACCGGGGAGCTGTTTTTT. Residues: CASSLLQGTGELFF. The whole variable domain, filled in from reference TRBV5-1 and TRBJ2-2, reads KAGVTQTPRYLIKTRGQQVTLSCSPISGHRSVSWYQQTPGQGLQFLFEYFSETQRNKGNFPGRFSGRQFSNSRSEMNVSTLELGDSALYLCASSLLQGTGELFFGEGSRLTVL.

This chain links TRBV28 with TRBJ2-5; 7 bases align to TRBD1. The junction had 11 bases not matched to a gene; V was cut back by 2 bases and J by 8 bases. Germline assignment: CDR1 MDHEN and CDR2 SYDVKM. This CDR3 is 15 amino acids long. The chain's CDR3 is CASSLRDSRLGTQYF. The DNA for the CDR3 is TGTGCCAGCAGTTTAAGGGACAGCCGTCTTGGAACCCAGTACTTC.

This clonotype was observed a handful of times. The rearrangement uses TRBV7-2 and TRBJ2-3; the D is unclear. Deletions cut 5 bases from V and 2 bases from J, with 14 bases between. CDR3 length equals 15 residues. Per germline, CDR1 SGHTA and CDR2 FQGNSA. CDR3 residues: CASSLEDLTTDTQYF. The DNA of the CDR3 is TGTGCCAGCAGCCTGGAAGACCTTACCACAGATACGCAGTATTTT.

This clonotype was counted ten times or more. V gene TRBV5-1 combines with J gene TRBJ2-3; 7 bases agree with TRBD2. The CDR3 sequence is 15 residues long. CDR1 is SGHRS and CDR2 is YFSETQ in the germline V gene. Trimming cost V 0 bases and J 1 base; bases outside gene matches: 2. Here the CDR3 reads CASSLDRGGTDTQYF. The CDR3 DNA reads as TGCGCCAGCAGCTTGGATCGGGGGGGCACAGATACGCAGTATTTT.

This clonotype was seen repeatedly, ten times or more. The CDR3 spells CSASPSGVSTDTQYF. DNA for the CDR3: TGCAGTGCTAGCCCTAGCGGGGTTAGCACAGATACGCAGTATTTT. V is TRBV20-1 and J is TRBJ2-3, with TRBD2 matching over 9 bases. The germline V gene has CDR1 DFQATT and CDR2 SNEGSKA (reference sequence). CDR3 length equals 15 residues. With V trimmed by 3 bases and J by 0 bases, 4 bases remained unmatched.

The chain has TRBV5-1 and TRBJ2-2; maybe TRBD1 (5 bases). The CDR3 totals 14 residues. The V gene lost 5 bases and the J gene lost 2 bases, with 10 bases spanning the gap. Per germline, CDR1 SGHRS and CDR2 YFSETQ. The CDR3 is CASRQDGNTGELFF. CDR3 nucleotides: TGCGCCAGCAGACAGGACGGTAACACCGGGGAGCTGTTTTTT.